This is a list of T cell receptor beta chains from one sample in a study of shared clonotypes between healthy human individuals. Sequencing was performed with immunoSEQ multiplex PCR; in TCRdb, only in-frame clones are kept and a portion is missing. The table has some 2,500,000 clones, 80% to 95% seen once; the top ten hold about 0.38%. The specimen sequenced was naive CD4+ T cells from PBMCs. All receptors come from a man in his late teens or twenties in good health. Some clones in this sample may be carry-over from other donors' samples. The CDR3 runs from the conserved cysteine through the conserved F or W. D genes are given only for firm matches. Rows may omit the clone size; those that give it use once, few, many or a size class.

v_call	d_call	j_call	clone_size	cdr3_aa	cdr3_nt
TRBV6-5	TRBD2	TRBJ2-1	NA	CASSFSGRAYNEQFF	TGTGCCAGCAGTTTTAGCGGGAGGGCTTACAATGAGCAGTTCTTC
TRBV7-9	NA	TRBJ1-1	NA	CASSVEVDTEAFF	TGTGCCAGCAGCGTGGAGGTGGACACTGAAGCTTTCTTT
TRBV2	TRBD2	TRBJ2-7	NA	CASSRTSDYYEQYF	TGTGCCAGCAGTAGGACTAGCGACTATTACGAGCAGTACTTC
TRBV5-1	TRBD2	TRBJ2-2	once	CASSLGVGRASGELFF	TGCGCCAGCAGTCTGGGCGTCGGGAGGGCCTCCGGGGAGCTGTTTTTT
TRBV11-2	NA	TRBJ2-7	NA	CASSLAVTAYPYEQYF	TGTGCCAGCAGCTTAGCAGTGACAGCGTACCCCTACGAGCAGTACTTC
TRBV5-6	NA	TRBJ2-7	NA	CASSLAPRQVIYEQYF	TGTGCCAGCAGCTTGGCCCCGCGACAGGTGATCTACGAGCAGTACTTC
TRBV14	NA	TRBJ2-3	NA	CASSRALTDTQYF	TGTGCCAGCAGCCGAGCGTTAACAGATACGCAGTATTTT
TRBV28	NA	TRBJ1-5	NA	CASSSGNQPQHF	TGTGCCAGCAGTTCCGGGAATCAGCCCCAGCATTTT
TRBV5-4	NA	TRBJ2-1	NA	CASSDRGRRANFDEQFF	TGTGCCAGCAGCGACAGAGGAAGGAGGGCCAATTTCGATGAGCAGTTCTTC
TRBV18	NA	TRBJ2-7	NA	CASSPSTQAYEQYF	TGTGCCAGCTCACCGAGTACACAGGCCTACGAGCAGTACTTC
TRBV6-1	NA	TRBJ2-2	NA	CASSAYSGGAGELFF	TGTGCCAGCAGCGCATATTCCGGAGGCGCCGGGGAGCTGTTTTTT
TRBV19	TRBD2	TRBJ2-3	NA	CASRSQASGMDTQYF	TGTGCCAGTAGGAGTCAGGCTAGCGGGATGGATACGCAGTATTTT
TRBV7-3	NA	TRBJ2-5	NA	CASSLGDGETQYF	TGTGCCAGCAGCTTAGGGGATGGAGAGACCCAGTACTTC
TRBV9	NA	TRBJ2-6	once	CASSVGIGANVLTF	TGTGCCAGCAGCGTAGGGATTGGGGCCAACGTCCTGACTTTC
TRBV7-9	NA	TRBJ1-6	NA	CASSLDVRNSPLHF	TGTGCCAGCAGCTTAGATGTGAGGAATTCACCCCTCCACTTT
TRBV28	NA	TRBJ2-7	NA	CASRKAGSWYEQYF	TGTGCCAGCAGGAAAGCGGGTTCTTGGTACGAGCAGTACTTC
TRBV5-1	NA	TRBJ2-5	NA	CASSLRTGGKETQYF	TGCGCCAGCAGTCTCCGAACCGGAGGAAAAGAGACCCAGTACTTC
TRBV5-1	TRBD1	TRBJ1-4	NA	CASSLKTGANEKLFF	TGCGCCAGCAGCTTGAAGACAGGGGCAAATGAAAAACTGTTTTTT
TRBV18	NA	TRBJ1-2	once	CASSLRGIANYGYTF	TGTGCCAGCTCACTCAGGGGAATAGCTAACTATGGCTACACCTTC
TRBV5-1	NA	TRBJ2-5	NA	CASSSWARDNADYSGETQYF	TGCGCCAGCAGCTCCTGGGCCCGGGACAACGCCGACTACTCCGGAGAGACCCAGTACTTC
TRBV11-2	NA	TRBJ2-7	NA	CASSLTGEVEQYF	TGTGCCAGCAGCTTAACAGGGGAGGTCGAGCAGTACTTC
TRBV5-8	TRBD1	TRBJ2-3	NA	CASSPGQVTDTQYF	TGTGCCAGCAGCCCGGGACAGGTGACAGATACGCAGTATTTT
TRBV29-1	NA	TRBJ1-2	NA	CSVEGAGPYGYTF	TGCAGCGTTGAAGGGGCGGGGCCCTATGGCTACACCTTC
TRBV7-2	TRBD1	TRBJ2-3	NA	CASSLFGQGRADTQYF	TGTGCCAGCAGCTTATTTGGACAGGGGCGGGCAGATACGCAGTATTTT
TRBV5-1	TRBD1	TRBJ1-1	NA	CASSPGTGMNTEAFF	TGCGCCAGCAGCCCGGGGACAGGGATGAACACTGAAGCTTTCTTT
TRBV21-1	NA	TRBJ1-1	NA	CASSKDRRMSEAFF	TGTGCCAGCAGCAAAGATCGACGGATGTCTGAAGCTTTCTTT
TRBV5-1	TRBD2	TRBJ2-7	NA	CASLPQPAGGQYEQYF	TGCGCCAGCCTCCCACAACCCGCGGGAGGGCAGTACGAGCAGTACTTC
TRBV5-3	NA	TRBJ1-5	NA	CARTGDNQPQHF	TGTGCCAGAACAGGGGACAATCAGCCCCAGCATTTT
TRBV5-1	NA	TRBJ1-4	NA	CASSDLQGWGEKLFF	TGCGCCAGCAGCGACCTACAGGGCTGGGGTGAAAAACTGTTTTTT
TRBV5-1	TRBD1	TRBJ2-7	NA	CASSPPRDRGDEQYF	TGCGCCAGCAGCCCCCCCCGGGACAGGGGAGACGAGCAGTACTTC
TRBV5-1	NA	TRBJ1-6	NA	CASSLNTGGDSPLHF	TGCGCCAGCAGCTTGAATACGGGAGGGGATTCACCCCTCCACTTT
TRBV2	NA	TRBJ2-2	NA	CASTRNTGELFF	TGTGCCAGCACCAGAAACACCGGGGAGCTGTTTTTT
TRBV5-4	TRBD2	TRBJ2-1	NA	CASSLELAGANEQFF	TGTGCCAGCAGCTTGGAGCTAGCGGGGGCCAATGAGCAGTTCTTC
TRBV7-9	TRBD2	TRBJ2-5	NA	CASSTSGRARETQYF	TGTGCCAGCAGCACTAGCGGGAGGGCCCGGGAGACCCAGTACTTC
TRBV5-1	TRBD2	TRBJ2-3	NA	CASSVGTSGSPGNTDTQYF	TGCGCCAGCAGCGTCGGGACTAGCGGGAGCCCCGGGAACACAGATACGCAGTATTTT
TRBV6-5	NA	TRBJ1-3	NA	CASRRSESLGNTIYF	TGTGCCAGCAGAAGATCAGAATCTTTGGGAAACACCATATATTTT
TRBV28	NA	TRBJ2-2	NA	CASSLQGGTGELFF	TGTGCCAGCAGTTTACAAGGTGGAACCGGGGAGCTGTTTTTT
TRBV5-4	TRBD1	TRBJ2-6	NA	CASSGGQGGGANVLTF	TGTGCCAGCAGCGGCGGACAGGGTGGAGGGGCCAACGTCCTGACTTTC
TRBV29-1	NA	TRBJ1-2	NA	CSVEKGEYGYTF	TGCAGCGTTGAAAAGGGAGAATATGGCTACACCTTC
TRBV6-1	TRBD1	TRBJ1-5	NA	CASSENRGGQPQHF	TGTGCCAGCAGTGAGAACAGGGGAGGACAGCCCCAGCATTTT
TRBV7-2	NA	TRBJ1-3	NA	CASSRRPLSSGNTIYF	TGTGCCAGCAGCCGGAGACCGTTGAGCTCTGGAAACACCATATATTTT
TRBV6-1	TRBD1	TRBJ2-5	NA	CASSAHPGQGVPETQYF	TGTGCCAGCAGTGCCCATCCGGGACAGGGAGTCCCAGAGACCCAGTACTTC